The clone carrying this T cell receptor (beta chain) has a count of ten or more. Its specificity is not known. This sample was taken from a study of T cells in Graves' hyperthyroidism and ophthalmopathy. Findings and limits, study-wide: Stable hyperthyroidism was told apart from ophthalmopathy by a model built on 13 V-J features. For ophthalmopathy, model prediction preceded onset by a median roughly 6.3 months.

TCR beta CDR3 sequences were amplified from RNA transcripts. First-round RT-PCR targeting the TCR CDR3 was performed with the HTBI primer set. TCRdb re-called the multiplex PCR reads through MiXCR, storing one row per CDR3 protein. The table has 550,000 to 600,000 distinct CDR3 sequences, more than 13% seen once. Diagnosing involved the use of clinical symptoms, serum thyroxine and TRAb, thyroid ultrasound and orbital computed tomography. PBMCs were obtained from over 8.5 ml fresh peripheral blood. Input material: blood. The TCR originated in a woman between 18 and 30 years old with Graves' ophthalmopathy.

The CDR3 is CASSLDDEAYEQYF. CDR3 coding DNA: TGCGCCAGCAGCTTGGACGACGAGGCCTACGAGCAGTACTTC. The chain combines TRBV5-1 with TRBJ2-7; D not certain. Germline CDR1 SGHRS, CDR2 YFSETQ. Trimming removed 0 bases from V and 2 bases from J, with 9 bases in between. The CDR3 contains 14 residues.